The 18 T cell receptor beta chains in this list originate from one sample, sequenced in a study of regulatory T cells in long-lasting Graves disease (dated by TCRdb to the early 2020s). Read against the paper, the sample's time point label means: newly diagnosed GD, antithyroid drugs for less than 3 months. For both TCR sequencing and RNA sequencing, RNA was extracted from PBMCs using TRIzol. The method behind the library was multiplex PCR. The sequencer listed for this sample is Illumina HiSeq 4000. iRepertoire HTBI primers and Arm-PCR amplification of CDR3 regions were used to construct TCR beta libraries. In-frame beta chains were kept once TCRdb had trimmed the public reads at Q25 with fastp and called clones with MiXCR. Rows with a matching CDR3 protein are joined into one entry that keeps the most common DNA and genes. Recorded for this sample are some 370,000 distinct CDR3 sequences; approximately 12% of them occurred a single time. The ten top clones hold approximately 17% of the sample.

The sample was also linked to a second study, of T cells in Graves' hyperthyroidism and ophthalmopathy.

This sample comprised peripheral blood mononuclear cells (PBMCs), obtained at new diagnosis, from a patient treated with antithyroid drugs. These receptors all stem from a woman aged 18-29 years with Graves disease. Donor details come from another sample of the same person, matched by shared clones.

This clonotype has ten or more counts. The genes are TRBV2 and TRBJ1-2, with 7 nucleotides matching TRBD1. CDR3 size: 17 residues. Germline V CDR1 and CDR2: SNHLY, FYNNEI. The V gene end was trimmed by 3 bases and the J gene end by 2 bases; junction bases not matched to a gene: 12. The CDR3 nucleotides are TGTGCCAGCAGTGATCGGGACAGCGCCTTGGGGAACTATGGCTACACCTTC. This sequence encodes CASSDRDSALGNYGYTF.

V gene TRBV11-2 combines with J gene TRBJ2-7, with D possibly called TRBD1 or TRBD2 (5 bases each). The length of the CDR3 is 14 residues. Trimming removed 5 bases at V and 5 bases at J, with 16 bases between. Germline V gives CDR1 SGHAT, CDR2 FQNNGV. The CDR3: CASSQASGANEQYF. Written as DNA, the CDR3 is TGTGCCAGCAGCCAAGCCTCCGGGGCCAACGAGCAGTACTTC.

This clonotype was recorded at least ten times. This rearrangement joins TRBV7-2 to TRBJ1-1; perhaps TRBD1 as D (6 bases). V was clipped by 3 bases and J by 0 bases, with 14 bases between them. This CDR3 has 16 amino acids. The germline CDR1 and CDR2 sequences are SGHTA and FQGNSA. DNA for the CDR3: TGTGCCAGCAGCTTCGCAGGGGTGGGGGTGAACACTGAAGCTTTCTTT. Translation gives CASSFAGVGVNTEAFF.

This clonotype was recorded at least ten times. As DNA, the CDR3 is TGTGCCAGCAGCATTATCACAGGAAACACTGAAGCTTTCTTT. It encodes CASSIITGNTEAFF. The chain combines TRBV12-3 or TRBV12-4 with TRBJ1-1; possibly TRBD1 for D (5 bases). The CDR3 totals 14 residues. V lost 6 bases and J lost 2, with 13 bases in between.

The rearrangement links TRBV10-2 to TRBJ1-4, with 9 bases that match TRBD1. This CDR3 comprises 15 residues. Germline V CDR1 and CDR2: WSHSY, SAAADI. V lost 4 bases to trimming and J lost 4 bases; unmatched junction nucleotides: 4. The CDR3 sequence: CASSGRTGDNEKLFF. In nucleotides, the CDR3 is TGCGCCAGCAGTGGGAGGACAGGGGATAATGAAAAACTGTTTTTT.

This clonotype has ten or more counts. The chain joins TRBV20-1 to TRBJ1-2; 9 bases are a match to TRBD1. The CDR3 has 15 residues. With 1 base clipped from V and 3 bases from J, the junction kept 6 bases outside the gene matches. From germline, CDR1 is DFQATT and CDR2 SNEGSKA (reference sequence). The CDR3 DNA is TGCAGTGCTAGAGGGGGACAGGGTACTTACTATGGCTACACCTTC. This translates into CSARGGQGTYYGYTF.

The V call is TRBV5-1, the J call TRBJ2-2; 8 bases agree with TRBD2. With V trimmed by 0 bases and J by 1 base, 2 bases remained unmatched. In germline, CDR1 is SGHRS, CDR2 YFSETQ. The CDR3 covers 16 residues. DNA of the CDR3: TGCGCCAGCAGCTTGGGCAGCGGGAGGAACACCGGGGAGCTGTTTTTT. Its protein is CASSLGSGRNTGELFF.

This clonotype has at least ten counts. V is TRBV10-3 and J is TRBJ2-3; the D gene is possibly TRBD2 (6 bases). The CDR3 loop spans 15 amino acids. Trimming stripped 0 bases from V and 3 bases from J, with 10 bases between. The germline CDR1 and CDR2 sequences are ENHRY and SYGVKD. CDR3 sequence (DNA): TGTGCCATCAGTGAGTCTGTCGCGGGGACAGATACGCAGTATTTT. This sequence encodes CAISESVAGTDTQYF.

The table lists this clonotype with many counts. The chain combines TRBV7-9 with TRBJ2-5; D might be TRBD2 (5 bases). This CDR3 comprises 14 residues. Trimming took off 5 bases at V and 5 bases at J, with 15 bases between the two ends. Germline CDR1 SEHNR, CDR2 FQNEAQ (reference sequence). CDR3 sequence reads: CASSPLRGSETQYF. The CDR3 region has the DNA TGTGCCAGCAGCCCCCTAAGAGGGTCGGAGACCCAGTACTTC.

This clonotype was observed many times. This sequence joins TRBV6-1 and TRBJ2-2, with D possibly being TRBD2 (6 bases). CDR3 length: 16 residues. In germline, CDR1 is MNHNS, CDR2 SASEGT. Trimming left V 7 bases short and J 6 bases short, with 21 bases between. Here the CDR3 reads CASTKRGKSYAGELFF. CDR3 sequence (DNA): TGTGCCAGCACCAAACGGGGGAAAAGCTATGCCGGGGAGCTGTTTTTT.

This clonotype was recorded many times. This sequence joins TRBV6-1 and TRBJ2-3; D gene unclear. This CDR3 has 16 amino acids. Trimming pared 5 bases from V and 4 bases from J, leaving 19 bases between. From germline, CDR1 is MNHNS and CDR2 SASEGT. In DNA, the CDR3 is TGTGCCAGCAGTACGTATTCCAGATTTATGGCAGATACGCAGTATTTT. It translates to CASSTYSRFMADTQYF.

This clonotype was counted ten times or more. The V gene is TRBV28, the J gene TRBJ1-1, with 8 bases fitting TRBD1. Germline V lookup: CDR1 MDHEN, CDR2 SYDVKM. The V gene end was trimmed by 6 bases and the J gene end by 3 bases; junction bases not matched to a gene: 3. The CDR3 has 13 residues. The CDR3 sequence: CASRDREDTEAFF. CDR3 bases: TGTGCCAGCAGGGACAGGGAGGACACTGAAGCTTTCTTT.

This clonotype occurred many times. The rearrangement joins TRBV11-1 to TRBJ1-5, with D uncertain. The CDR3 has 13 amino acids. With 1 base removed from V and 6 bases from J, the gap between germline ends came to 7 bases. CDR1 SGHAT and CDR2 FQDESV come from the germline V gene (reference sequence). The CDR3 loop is CASSLVLGQPQHF. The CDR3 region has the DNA TGTGCCAGCAGCTTAGTCCTGGGTCAGCCCCAGCATTTT.

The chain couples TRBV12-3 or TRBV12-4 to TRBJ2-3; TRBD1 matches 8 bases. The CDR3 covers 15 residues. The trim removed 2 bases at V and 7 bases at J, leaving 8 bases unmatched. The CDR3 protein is CASSLPFQGAYTQYF. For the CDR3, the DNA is TGTGCCAGCAGTTTACCCTTTCAGGGGGCTTATACGCAGTATTTT.

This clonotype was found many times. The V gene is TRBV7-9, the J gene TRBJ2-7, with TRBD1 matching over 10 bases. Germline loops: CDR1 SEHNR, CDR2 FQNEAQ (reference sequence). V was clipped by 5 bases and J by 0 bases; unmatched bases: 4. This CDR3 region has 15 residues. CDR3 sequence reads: CASSPGQGFSYEQYF. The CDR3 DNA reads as TGTGCCAGCAGCCCGGGACAGGGGTTCTCCTACGAGCAGTACTTC.

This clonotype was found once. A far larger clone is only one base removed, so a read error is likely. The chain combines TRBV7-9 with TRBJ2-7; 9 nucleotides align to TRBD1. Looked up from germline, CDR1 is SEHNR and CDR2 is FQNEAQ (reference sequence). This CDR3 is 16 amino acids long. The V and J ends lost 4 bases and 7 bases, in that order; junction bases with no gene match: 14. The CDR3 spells CASSSWTGATYNEQYF. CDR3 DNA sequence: TGTGCCAGCAGCTCTTGGACAGGGGCAACCTACAATGAGCAGTACTTC.

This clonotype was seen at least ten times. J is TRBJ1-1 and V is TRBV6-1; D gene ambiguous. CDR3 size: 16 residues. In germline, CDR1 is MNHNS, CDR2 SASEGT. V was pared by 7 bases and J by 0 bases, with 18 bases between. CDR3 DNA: TGTGCCAGCACCAGCGGCTCCCTCAGCATGAACACTGAAGCTTTCTTT. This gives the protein CASTSGSLSMNTEAFF.

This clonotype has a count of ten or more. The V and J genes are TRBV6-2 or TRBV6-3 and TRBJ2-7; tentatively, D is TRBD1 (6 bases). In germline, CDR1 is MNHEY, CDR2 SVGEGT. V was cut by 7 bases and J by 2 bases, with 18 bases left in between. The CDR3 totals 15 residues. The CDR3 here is CASTISGTRTYEQYF. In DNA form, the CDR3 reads TGTGCCAGCACTATTTCCGGGACACGAACCTACGAGCAGTACTTC.